A single T cell receptor beta chain is shown here with its context. Its antigen remains unidentified. In the same sample, other DNA sequences code for this CDR3. Measured with immunoSEQ multiplex PCR; TCRdb has only the in-frame clones, and not every one. The table lists about 76,000 clones, approximately 87% of them singletons. This entry belongs to a study of OX40 agonist ivuxolimab in advanced cancers. Overall study context: Head and neck, renal cell, melanoma or hepatocellular carcinoma were the cancers that dose-escalation patients had. Regarding the study as a whole: Averaging showed that CD8+ T cells had more expanded clones than CD4+ did.

Trimming stripped 1 base from V and 0 bases from J, with 9 bases between. Germline loops: CDR1 SGHNT, CDR2 YENEEA. The CDR3 consists of 15 residues. The receptor's source is an adult with an advanced solid tumor such as melanoma, head and neck, liver or kidney cancer. This chain connects TRBV11-3 to TRBJ1-1; D not resolved. The specimen was CD4+ or CD8+ T cells sorted from blood, collected in a trial of the OX40 agonist ivuxolimab. This chain's CDR3 is CASSLGTAMNTEAFF. CDR3 sequence (DNA): TGTGCCAGCAGCTTAGGTACGGCTATGAACACTGAAGCTTTCTTT.